The text below deals with one TCR beta chain. The data derive from a study of blood T cell repertoires in COVID-19. Study information: From T cells, B-cell-depleted T cells, or PBMCs came the material, which was cDNA or gDNA.

The CDR3 consists of 13 residues. The ends lost 6 bases at V and 8 bases at J; junction bases unmatched: 9. Original processing methods: Cell counts per sample came from amplifying reference gene primers. Here immunoSEQ multiplex PCR was the method, and the copy in TCRdb shows in-frame clones only, minus some. The DNA was the basis for D and trimming; V, J and clone size are from that table. Among 190,000 or so clones listed, around 86% were seen once. The clonotype was recovered from a woman aged 25 to 39 with active or convalescent COVID-19. Sequencing was carried out using peripheral blood. This chain connects TRBV12-3 or TRBV12-4 to TRBJ1-2; 7 bases are a match to TRBD1. CDR3 sequence reads: CASRRQGRGGYTF. The CDR3 region has the DNA TGTGCCAGCAGACGACAGGGAAGGGGCGGCTACACCTTC.